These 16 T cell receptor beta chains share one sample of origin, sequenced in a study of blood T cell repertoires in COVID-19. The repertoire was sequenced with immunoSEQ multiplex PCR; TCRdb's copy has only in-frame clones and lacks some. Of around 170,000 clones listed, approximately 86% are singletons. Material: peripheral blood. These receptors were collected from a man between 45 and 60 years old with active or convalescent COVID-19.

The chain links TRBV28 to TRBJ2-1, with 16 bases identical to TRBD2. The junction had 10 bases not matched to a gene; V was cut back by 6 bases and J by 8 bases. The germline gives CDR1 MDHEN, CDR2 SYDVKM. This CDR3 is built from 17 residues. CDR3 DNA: TGTGCCAGCAGCTTTCCCGGGACTAGCGGGAGGGGTCATGAGCAGTTCTTC. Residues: CASSFPGTSGRGHEQFF.

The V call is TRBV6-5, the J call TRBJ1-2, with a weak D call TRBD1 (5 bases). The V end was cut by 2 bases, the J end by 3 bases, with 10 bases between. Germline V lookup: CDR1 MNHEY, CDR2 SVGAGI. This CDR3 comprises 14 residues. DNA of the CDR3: TGTGCCAGCAGTTACGGCGGGACTGACTATGGCTACACCTTC. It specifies CASSYGGTDYGYTF.

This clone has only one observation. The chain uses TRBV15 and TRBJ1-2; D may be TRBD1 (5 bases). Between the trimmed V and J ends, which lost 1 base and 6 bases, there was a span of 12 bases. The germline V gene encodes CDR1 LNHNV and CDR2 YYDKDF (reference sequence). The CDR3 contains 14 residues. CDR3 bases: TGTGCCACCAGCAGAGGAAACAGGCCCGATGGCTACACCTTC. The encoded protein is CATSRGNRPDGYTF.

The CDR3 DNA reads TGTGCCAGCAGTTACGGACGGGAGGCCTCCTACGAGCAGTACTTC. This encodes CASSYGREASYEQYF. This sequence joins TRBV6-5 and TRBJ2-7; the match to TRBD2 covers 7 bases. The J segment lost 0 bases and the V segment lost 2 bases, leaving 4 bases of the junction unmatched. This CDR3 is built from 15 residues. Germline V gene lookup returns CDR1 MNHEY and CDR2 SVGAGI.

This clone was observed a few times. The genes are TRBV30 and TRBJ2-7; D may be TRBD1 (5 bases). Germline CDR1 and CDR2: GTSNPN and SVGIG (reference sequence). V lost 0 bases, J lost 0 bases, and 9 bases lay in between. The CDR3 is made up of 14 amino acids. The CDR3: CAWSVWTSSYEQYF. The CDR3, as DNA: TGTGCCTGGAGTGTTTGGACAAGCTCCTACGAGCAGTACTTC.

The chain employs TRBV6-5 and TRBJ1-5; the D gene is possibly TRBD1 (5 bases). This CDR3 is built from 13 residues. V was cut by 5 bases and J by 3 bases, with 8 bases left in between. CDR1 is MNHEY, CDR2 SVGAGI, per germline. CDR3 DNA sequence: TGTGCCAGCAGTCGACAGAACAATCAGCCCCAGCATTTT. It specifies CASSRQNNQPQHF.

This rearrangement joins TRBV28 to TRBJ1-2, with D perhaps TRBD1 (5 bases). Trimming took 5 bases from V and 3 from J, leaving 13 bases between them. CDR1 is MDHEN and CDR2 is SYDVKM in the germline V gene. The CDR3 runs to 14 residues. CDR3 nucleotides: TGTGCCAGCAGTGACCCCGGGGGGGACTATGGCTACACCTTC. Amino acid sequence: CASSDPGGDYGYTF.

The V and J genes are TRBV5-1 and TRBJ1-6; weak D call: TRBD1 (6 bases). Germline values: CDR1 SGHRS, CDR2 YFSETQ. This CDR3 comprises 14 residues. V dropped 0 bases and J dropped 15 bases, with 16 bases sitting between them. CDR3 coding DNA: TGCGCCAGCAGCTTGGAATTCGGGGGGCTAGGCCTCCACTTT. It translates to CASSLEFGGLGLHF.

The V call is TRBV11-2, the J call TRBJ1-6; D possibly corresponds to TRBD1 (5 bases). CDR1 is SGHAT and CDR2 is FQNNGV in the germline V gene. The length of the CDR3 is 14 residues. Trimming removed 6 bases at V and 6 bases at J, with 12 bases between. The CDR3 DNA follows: TGTGCCAGCAGTTCAAGGGGATCTAATTCACCCCTCCACTTT. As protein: CASSSRGSNSPLHF. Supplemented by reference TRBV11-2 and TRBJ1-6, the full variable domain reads EAGVAQSPRYKIIEKRQSVAFWCNPISGHATLYWYQQILGQGPKLLIQFQNNGVVDDSQLPKDRFSAERLKGVDSTLKIQPAKLEDSAVYLCASSSRGSNSPLHFGNGTRLTVT.

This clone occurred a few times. The CDR3 bases are TGTGCCAGCAGTTACGAGCCGGGACACGGGGAGCTGTTTTTT. It codes for CASSYEPGHGELFF. The chain recombines TRBV6-2 or TRBV6-3 with TRBJ2-2; a possible D gene is TRBD1 (6 bases). With 2 bases removed from V and 7 bases from J, the gap between germline ends came to 11 bases. This CDR3 comprises 14 residues. CDR1 and CDR2 from the germline V gene are MNHEY and SVGEGT.

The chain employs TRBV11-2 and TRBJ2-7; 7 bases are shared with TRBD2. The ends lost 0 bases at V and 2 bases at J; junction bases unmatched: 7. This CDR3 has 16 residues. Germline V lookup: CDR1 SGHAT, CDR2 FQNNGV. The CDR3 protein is CASSLDPSGLTYEQYF. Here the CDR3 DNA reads TGTGCCAGCAGCTTAGATCCTAGCGGTCTTACCTACGAGCAGTACTTC.

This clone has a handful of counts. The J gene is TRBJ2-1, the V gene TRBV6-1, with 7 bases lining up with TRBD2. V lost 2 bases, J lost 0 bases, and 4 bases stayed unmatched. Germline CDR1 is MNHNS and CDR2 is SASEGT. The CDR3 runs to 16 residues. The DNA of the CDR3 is TGTGCCAGCAGTGAAATTTTAGCGGGCTCCTACAATGAGCAGTTCTTC. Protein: CASSEILAGSYNEQFF.

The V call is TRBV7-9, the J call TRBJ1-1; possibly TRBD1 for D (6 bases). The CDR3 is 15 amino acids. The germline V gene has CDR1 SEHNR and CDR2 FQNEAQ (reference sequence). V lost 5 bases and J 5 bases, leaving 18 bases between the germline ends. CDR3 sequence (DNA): TGTGCCAGCAGCCCAGAGAACAGGGAGAGGACTGAAGCTTTCTTT. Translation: CASSPENRERTEAFF. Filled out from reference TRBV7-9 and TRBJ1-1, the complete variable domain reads DTGVSQNPRHKITKRGQNVTFRCDPISEHNRLYWYRQTLGQGPEFLTYFQNEAQLEKSRLLSDRFSAERPKGSFSTLEIQRTEQGDSAMYLCASSPENRERTEAFFGQGTRLTVV.

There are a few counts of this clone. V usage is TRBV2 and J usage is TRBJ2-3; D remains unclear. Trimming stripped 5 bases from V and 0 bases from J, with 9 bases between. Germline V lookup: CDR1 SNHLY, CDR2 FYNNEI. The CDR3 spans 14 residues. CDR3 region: CASSLSASTDTQYF. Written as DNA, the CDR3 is TGTGCCAGCAGTCTGAGCGCTAGCACAGATACGCAGTATTTT.

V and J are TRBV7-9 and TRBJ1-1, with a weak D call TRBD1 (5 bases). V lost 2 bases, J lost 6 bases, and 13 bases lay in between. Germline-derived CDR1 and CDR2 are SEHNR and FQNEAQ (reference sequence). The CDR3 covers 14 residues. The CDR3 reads CASSLQGRESEAFF. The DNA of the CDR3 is TGTGCCAGCAGCTTACAGGGTCGAGAGTCTGAAGCTTTCTTT.

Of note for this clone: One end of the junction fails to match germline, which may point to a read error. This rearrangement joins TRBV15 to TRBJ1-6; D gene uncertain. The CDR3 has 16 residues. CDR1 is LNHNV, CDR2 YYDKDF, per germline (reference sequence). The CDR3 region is CAASRSAIGEHSPLHF. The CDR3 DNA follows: TGTGCCGCCAGCAGATCCGCGATCGGGGAACATTCACCCCTCCACTTT. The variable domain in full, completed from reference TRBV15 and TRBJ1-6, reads DAMVIQNPRYQVTQFGKPVTLSCSQTLNHNVMYWYQQKSSQAPKLLFHYYDKDFNNEADTPDNFQSRRPNTSFCFLDIRSPGLGDTAMYLCAASRSAIGEHSPLHFGNGTRLTVT.